The 18 T cell receptor beta chains in this list originate from one sample, sequenced in a study of CD8+CD57+ T cells in acquired aplastic anemia. Using genomic DNA as the template, TCR beta VDJ and CDR3 profiling was carried out. TCRdb re-derived calls from the reads in MiXCR, one entry per CDR3 protein. The sample shows approximately 190,000 distinct CDR3 sequences, 40% to 55% of them seen only once. Before being chosen for sequencing, patients had shown CD8+CD57+ cell expansion by flow cytometry. The sample comprised sorted CD4+, CD8+, or CD8+CD57+ T cells (not recorded which) from PBMCs. Receptor source: a human donor with aplastic anemia.

The chain couples TRBV2 to TRBJ1-4, with 8 nucleotides matching TRBD1. V lost 6 bases and J lost 11; bases outside the gene matches: 11. Germline CDR1 is SNHLY and CDR2 is FYNNEI. The CDR3 is 14 amino acids. The CDR3 sequence: CASSEGQVFWKLFF. The CDR3 DNA sequence: TGTGCCAGCAGCGAGGGACAGGTCTTCTGGAAACTGTTTTTT.

Note on this clonotype: Mismatch with germline at one junction end may stem from a read error. This chain uses TRBV25-1 with TRBJ2-3; D is undetermined. Per the germline V gene, CDR1 is MGHDK and CDR2 is SYGVNS. The CDR3 runs 16 residues. The CDR3 protein is CASSDASLESADAQYF. CDR3 nucleotides: TGTGCCAGCAGTGACGCTAGTTTGGAGTCTGCAGATGCGCAGTATTTT.

This clonotype was observed at least ten times. The gene calls are TRBV24-1 and TRBJ2-1; 11 bases are a match to TRBD1. CDR3 length: 17 amino acids. After removal of 4 bases from V and 2 bases from J, the junction contained 6 bases not matched to a gene. Germline assignment: CDR1 KGHDR and CDR2 SFDVKD. CDR3 in amino acids: CATSESGTGGAYNEQFF. Written as DNA, the CDR3 is TGTGCCACCAGTGAGTCCGGGACAGGGGGGGCCTACAATGAGCAGTTCTTC.

V is TRBV12-3 or TRBV12-4 and J is TRBJ1-6; no firm D call. Deletions cut 5 bases from V and 0 bases from J, with 11 bases between. The CDR3 contains 16 residues. The DNA of the CDR3 is TGTGCCAGCAGTGTTCGGGGAAGCTCCTATAATTCACCCCTCCACTTT. Translation gives CASSVRGSSYNSPLHF.

The table lists this clonotype with many counts. The V call is TRBV24-1, the J call TRBJ1-2, with D perhaps matching TRBD1 (6 bases). There are 15 residues in the CDR3. Per germline, CDR1 KGHDR and CDR2 SFDVKD. V shed 4 bases and J shed 4 bases, with 15 bases lying between them. The CDR3 bases are TGTGCCACCAGTGAAGGGCAGGGGATTGGCTATGGCTACACCTTC. This sequence encodes CATSEGQGIGYGYTF.

Details on this clonotype: Possible read error: a much larger clone is one base away. This chain connects TRBV5-8 to TRBJ2-2; D ambiguous. Germline CDR1 reads SGHTS; CDR2 reads YDEGEE. The CDR3 runs to 15 residues. The CDR3 DNA sequence: TGTGCCGGCAGCCAACTCCAAGCGAACACCGGGGAGCTGTTTTTT. Protein: CAGSQLQANTGELFF.

As concerns this clonotype: The germline gene is not matched at one end of the junction; a read error may be the cause. The chain links TRBV15 to TRBJ2-7; TRBD2 matches 7 bases. This CDR3 has 16 residues. Germline V gene sequence: CDR1 LNHNV, CDR2 YYDKDF (reference sequence). CDR3 sequence (DNA): TGTGCCACCAGCAGAGATCAGCCGGGACTAAGCTACGAGCTGTACTTC. This codes for CATSRDQPGLSYELYF.

This clonotype was seen many times. This chain links TRBV5-1 with TRBJ2-5; D is possibly TRBD2 (6 bases). This CDR3 spans 16 amino acids. Trimming left V 0 bases short and J 2 bases short, with 14 bases between. Germline assignment: CDR1 SGHRS and CDR2 YFSETQ. DNA of the CDR3: TGCGCCAGCAGCTTGGGGGGGATCGGGGGACAAGAGACCCAGTACTTC. It yields the protein CASSLGGIGGQETQYF.

With respect to this clonotype: At one end, the junction sequence differs from germline, possibly due to a read error. V is TRBV5-3 and J is TRBJ1-1; D unresolved. TRBV5-3 is an ORF; its function is uncertain. This CDR3 contains 12 residues. The CDR3 sequence is CASSLPSVEAFF. Here the CDR3 DNA reads TGTGCCAGCAGCTTGCCGTCAGTTGAAGCTTTCTTT.

The chain carries TRBV11-2 and TRBJ1-6; no reliable D call. The CDR3 length is 14 residues. Trimming took 3 bases from V and 10 from J, leaving 13 bases between them. In germline, CDR1 is SGHAT, CDR2 FQNNGV. CDR3 loop: CASSFEPGLSPLHF. In DNA form, the CDR3 reads TGTGCCAGCAGCTTTGAACCAGGACTATCACCCCTCCACTTT.

The chain has TRBV29-1 and TRBJ2-1; 7 bases line up with TRBD1. CDR1 and CDR2 from the germline V gene are SQVTM and ANQGSEA. This CDR3 contains 13 residues. The V and J ends lost 2 bases and 12 bases, in that order; junction bases with no gene match: 10. The CDR3 spells CSVEKDRGQGQFF. DNA of the CDR3: TGCAGCGTTGAAAAGGATAGGGGGCAGGGGCAGTTCTTC.

Comment on this clonotype: The junction and the germline gene differ at one end; a read error may be behind it. V is TRBV9 and J is TRBJ2-6; D call uncertain. CDR1 is SGDLS and CDR2 is YYNGEE in the germline V gene. The CDR3 contains 14 residues. Here the CDR3 reads CASSPTSRANVLTF. Written as DNA, the CDR3 is TGTGCCAGCTCACCAACCTCTCGGGCCAACGTCCTGACTTTC. Using reference TRBV9 and TRBJ2-6 for the parts outside the CDR3, the full variable domain is DSGVTQTPKHLITATGQRVTLRCSPRSGDLSVYWYQQSLDQGLQFLIQYYNGEERAKGNILERFSAQQFPDLHSELNLSSLELGDSALYFCASSPTSRANVLTFGAGSRLTVL.

This chain links TRBV20-1 with TRBJ2-3; tentatively, D is TRBD2 (5 bases). Germline-derived CDR1 and CDR2 are DFQATT and SNEGSKA (reference sequence). CDR3 length: 12 amino acids. V dropped 3 bases and J dropped 6 bases, with 10 bases sitting between them. CDR3 sequence reads: CSARILADTQYF. The CDR3 nucleotides read TGCAGTGCTAGGATATTAGCGGATACGCAGTATTTT.

The CDR3 reads CSARGGRENEKLFF. For the CDR3, the DNA is TGCAGTGCTAGAGGCGGCAGGGAAAATGAAAAACTGTTTTTT. The chain carries TRBV20-1 and TRBJ1-4, with D possibly being TRBD1 (5 bases). Germline CDR1 is DFQATT and CDR2 is SNEGSKA (reference sequence). The V gene lost 1 base and the J gene lost 5 bases, with 11 bases spanning the gap. The CDR3 contains 14 residues.

Concerning this clonotype itself: No conserved phenylalanine or tryptophan is present at the end of the CDR3, so a read error is the likely explanation. The chain couples TRBV10-2 to TRBJ1-2; D not certain. CDR1 is WSHSY, CDR2 SAAADI, per germline. V lost 3 bases and J lost 5, with 16 bases in between. This CDR3 contains 15 residues. CDR3 protein: CASSELDPAWYGYTV. The DNA for the CDR3 is TGCGCCAGCAGTGAATTGGACCCTGCTTGGTATGGCTACACCGTC.

The chain joins TRBV19 to TRBJ2-7; unclear D gene. Trimming stripped 10 bases from V and 0 bases from J, with 10 bases between. The germline V gene has CDR1 LNHDA and CDR2 SQIVND (reference sequence). The CDR3 runs 12 residues. The CDR3 bases are TGTGCCACTCAGAGGAGCTCCTACGAGCAGTACTTC. Translation gives CATQRSSYEQYF.

Ten or more counts support this clonotype. The chain is built from TRBV2 and TRBJ2-2; unclear D gene. The V gene's germline CDR1 is SNHLY and CDR2 FYNNEI. There are 13 residues in the CDR3. The V end was cut by 3 bases, the J end by 1 base, with 3 bases between. The CDR3 nucleotides read TGTGCCAGCAGTGATGAGAACACCGGGGAGCTGTTTTTT. Translated, it gives CASSDENTGELFF.

This clonotype has more than one count but fewer than ten. The rearrangement joins TRBV6-1 to TRBJ1-2, with 8 bases matching TRBD1. The J segment lost 4 bases and the V segment lost 7 bases, leaving 11 bases of the junction unmatched. The CDR3 covers 15 residues. Germline assignment: CDR1 MNHNS and CDR2 SASEGT. CDR3 protein: CASTQVRGQVYGYTF. The CDR3, as DNA: TGTGCCAGCACCCAAGTCCGGGGACAGGTCTATGGCTACACCTTC.